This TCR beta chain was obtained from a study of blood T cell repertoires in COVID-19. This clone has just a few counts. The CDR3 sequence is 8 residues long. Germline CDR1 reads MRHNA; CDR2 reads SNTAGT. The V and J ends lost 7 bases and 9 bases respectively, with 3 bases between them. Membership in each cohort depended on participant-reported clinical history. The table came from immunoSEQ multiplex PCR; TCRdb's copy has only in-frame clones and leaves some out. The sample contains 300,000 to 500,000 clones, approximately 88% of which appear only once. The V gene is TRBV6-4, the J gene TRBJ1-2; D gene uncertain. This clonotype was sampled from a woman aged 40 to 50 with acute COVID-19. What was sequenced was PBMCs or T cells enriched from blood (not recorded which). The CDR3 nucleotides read TGTGCCAGCACTTGCTACACCTTC. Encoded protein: CASTCYTF.